Below, one TCR beta chain is given with its context. Germline and junction disagree at one end, which may indicate a read error. This record belongs to a study of blood T cells in healthy people across ages. Alongside a J-beta primer mix, a sample-barcoded 5' primer served in a second PCR lasting about 7 to 11 cycles. From the 5' RACE reads, TCRdb called clonotypes with MiXCR, one entry per CDR3 protein. Counted here are over a million distinct CDR3 sequences, 59% occurring once; the ten biggest clones make up under 8.5%. Sample: blood. This TCR derives from a man aged 18 to 29 in good health.

The CDR3 loop is CASSLGLGQIYDYTF. The CDR3 region has the DNA TGTGCCAGCAGCTTAGGACTAGGACAGATTTATGACTACACCTTC. V is TRBV7-2 and J is TRBJ1-2; tentative D call: TRBD1 (6 bases). This CDR3 spans 15 amino acids. Germline V gene lookup returns CDR1 SGHTA and CDR2 FQGNSA.